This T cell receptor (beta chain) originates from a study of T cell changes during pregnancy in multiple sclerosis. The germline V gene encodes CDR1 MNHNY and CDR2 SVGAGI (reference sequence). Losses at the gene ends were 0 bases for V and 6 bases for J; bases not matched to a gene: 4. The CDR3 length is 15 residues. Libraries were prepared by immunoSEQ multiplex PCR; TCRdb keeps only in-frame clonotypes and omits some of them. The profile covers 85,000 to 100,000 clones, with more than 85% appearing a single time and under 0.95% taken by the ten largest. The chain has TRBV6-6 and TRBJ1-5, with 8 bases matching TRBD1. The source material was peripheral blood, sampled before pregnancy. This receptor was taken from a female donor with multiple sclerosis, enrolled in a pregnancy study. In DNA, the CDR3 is TGTGCCAGCAGTTACTCGTCACAGGGGGGTCAGCCCCAGCATTTT. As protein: CASSYSSQGGQPQHF.